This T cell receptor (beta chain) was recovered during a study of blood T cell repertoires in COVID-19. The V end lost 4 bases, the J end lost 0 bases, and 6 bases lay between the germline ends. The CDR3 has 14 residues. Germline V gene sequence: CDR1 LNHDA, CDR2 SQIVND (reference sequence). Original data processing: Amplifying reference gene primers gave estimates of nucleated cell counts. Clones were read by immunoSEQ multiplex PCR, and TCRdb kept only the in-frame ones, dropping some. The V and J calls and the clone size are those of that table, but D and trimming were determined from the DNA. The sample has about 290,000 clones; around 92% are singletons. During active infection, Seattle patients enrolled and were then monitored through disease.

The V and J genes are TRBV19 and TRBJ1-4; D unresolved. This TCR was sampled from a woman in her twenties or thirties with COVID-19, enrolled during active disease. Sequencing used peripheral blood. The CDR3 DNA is TGTGCCAGTAGTAAACAGACAACTAATGAAAAACTGTTTTTT. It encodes CASSKQTTNEKLFF.